The 2 T cell receptor beta chains in this list originate from one sample, sequenced in a study of persistence of HIV-infected CD4 T cells. Cells were stimulated nonspecifically with anti-CD3/anti-CD28 magnetic beads. Sorting of responding CD4+ T cells relied on upregulated CD40 ligand together with CD69. This was the immunoSEQ version 4 assay in survey mode. Sequenced by immunoSEQ multiplex PCR; TCRdb stores in-frame clones only, minus some. The table shows roughly 45,000 clones, with about 90% occurring only once. These receptors have no known antigen. This material consisted of CD4+ T cells sorted from PBMCs after 18-hour stimulation, taken from a patient who received antiretroviral therapy. These receptors came from an adult man with HIV who was CMV-seropositive.

The chain is built from TRBV20-1 and TRBJ2-3; D remains ambiguous. The CDR3 runs to 11 residues. The V gene's germline CDR1 is DFQATT and CDR2 SNEGSKA (reference sequence). V was pared by 6 bases and J by 5 bases, with 9 bases between. CDR3 amino acids: CSAEVGDTQYF. The CDR3 DNA sequence: TGCAGTGCCGAGGTGGGAGATACGCAGTATTTT.

This clone came up once. The rearrangement uses TRBV28 and TRBJ2-7; TRBD1 might be the D (5 bases). Germline-derived CDR1 and CDR2 are MDHEN and SYDVKM. Trimming took 5 bases from V and 3 from J, leaving 8 bases between them. The CDR3 loop spans 12 amino acids. CDR3 amino acids: CASSQGVYEQYF. CDR3 DNA sequence: TGTGCCAGCAGTCAAGGGGTCTACGAGCAGTACTTC.